The sequence of this TCR beta chain was determined in a study of T cells after yellow fever vaccination. Turning to the study itself: SMART-Seq v4 Ultra Low Input handled preparation of low-cell-number fractions.

Points from the study as a whole: Faster peaking, at day 5 versus 15, marked a secondary response that was weaker. The presence of abundant clonotypes contaminating from the bulk population was possible in FACS-sorted repertoires.

A universal primer site and UMIs were added as TCR cDNA was made by 5'RACE template switching. A single record per CDR3 protein comes from TCRdb applying MiXCR to the 5' RACE reads. The top ten clones hold over 0.65% of a sample with under 300,000 distinct CDR3 sequences, 6.9% of them seen once. The trim removed 4 bases at V and 5 bases at J, leaving 6 bases unmatched. Germline CDR1 is MNHEY and CDR2 is SVGAGI. This CDR3 contains 17 residues. The sample holds many counts of this clonotype. The antigen remains unidentified. Sample: CD4+ T cells sorted from PBMCs, taken 15 days after the yellow fever booster vaccination. The sequence was collected from a man younger than 45 who received the YFV17D yellow fever vaccine. The rearrangement joins TRBV6-5 to TRBJ2-1; 15 bases are a match to TRBD2. As DNA, the CDR3 is TGTGCCAGCAGTTGGTGGGGACTAGCGGGAGGAAACAATGAGCAGTTCTTC. This gives the protein CASSWWGLAGGNNEQFF.